Shown below are 18 T cell receptor beta chains from a single sample sequenced in a study of T cells in women clearing cervical HPV infection. TCRdb keeps only in-frame clones here, not all; method: immunoSEQ multiplex PCR. This table holds around 20,000 clones. Sequenced input: blood buffy coat. All receptors come from a woman aged 18 to 75 with a cervical HPV16 infection that either progressed to CIN3+ or cleared (not recorded which).

The CDR3 sequence is CSARLRDRGETQYF. CDR3 bases read: TGCAGTGCTAGATTGAGGGACAGGGGAGAGACC. J is TRBJ2-5 and V is TRBV20-1; the match to TRBD1 covers 10 bases. The read is 3 residues too short to cover the CDR3 end, so that end is filled in from the germline J gene. Germline V gene data show CDR1 as DFQATT and CDR2 as SNEGSKA (reference sequence). This CDR3 comprises 14 residues. V lost 2 bases, J lost 4 bases, and 4 bases stayed unmatched.

About this clone: Sequencing ends 3 residues short of the CDR3 end; the germline J gene provides the rest. This chain links TRBV20-1 with TRBJ1-1, with 10 bases identical to TRBD1. Germline CDR1 reads DFQATT; CDR2 reads SNEGSKA (reference sequence). The trim removed 1 base at V and 2 bases at J, leaving 4 bases unmatched. The CDR3 loop spans 15 amino acids. The CDR3: CSARGRDRGNTEAFF. The covered CDR3 bases are TGCAGTGCTAGAGGCCGGGACAGGGGTAACACTGAA.

The CDR3 spells CASSEAGGSDTQYF. The part of the CDR3 DNA that was read is TGTGCCAGCAGTGAAGCTGGGGGCTCAGATACG. This chain connects TRBV2 to TRBJ2-3; D is possibly TRBD1 (6 bases). The read terminates 3 residues before the CDR3 end, so the remaining end is supplied by the germline J gene. Germline V gives CDR1 SNHLY, CDR2 FYNNEI. This CDR3 contains 14 residues. V was trimmed by 0 bases and J by 4 bases, leaving 8 bases between them.

In regard to this clone: The DNA ends 3 residues before the CDR3 does, and the rest of the CDR3 is filled in from the germline J gene. J is TRBJ1-2 and V is TRBV6-2 or TRBV6-3, with 11 bases matching TRBD1. Per the germline V gene, CDR1 is MNHEY and CDR2 is SVGEGT. The CDR3 has 14 residues. The CDR3 bases that were read are TGTGCCAGCAGTCCGCGGACAGGGGGCGATGAC. Its translation: CASSPRTGGDD. The entire CDR3 is CASSPRTGGDDYTF.

Concerning this clone itself: The read falls 3 residues short of the CDR3 end, and the missing part is taken from the germline J gene. This chain links TRBV12-3 or TRBV12-4 with TRBJ1-4; TRBD1 matches 8 bases. V lost 7 bases, J lost 7 bases, and 8 bases stayed unmatched. This CDR3 has 14 amino acids. The CDR3 region is CASTRTGRGEKLFF. CDR3 DNA, as far as it was read: TGTGCCAGCACCCGGACAGGGAGGGGTGAAAAA.

Remarks on this clone: The CDR3 end is not reached by the read, which stops 3 residues before it; the germline J gene fills it in. This chain joins TRBV5-6 and TRBJ2-1, with 7 bases matching TRBD2. The CDR3 sequence is 14 residues long. Germline CDR1 is SGHDT and CDR2 is YYEEEE. J gave up 6 bases and V 0 bases, and 3 bases lay outside the gene matches. Partial CDR3 DNA: TGTGCCAGCAGCTTGGTAGGGAGGGGCAATGAG. This codes for CASSLVGRGNE. The full-length CDR3 reads as CASSLVGRGNEQFF.

Regarding this clone: The read stops 3 residues short of the end of the CDR3; the missing end is completed from the germline J gene. The chain recombines TRBV7-2 with TRBJ1-4, with a tentative D call TRBD1 (6 bases). Trimming stripped 2 bases from V and 6 bases from J, with 10 bases between. Germline V gives CDR1 SGHTA, CDR2 FQGNSA. The CDR3 is made up of 14 amino acids. The CDR3 here is CASSLRPGDEKLFF. CDR3 DNA (partial): TGTGCCAGCAGCTTACGTCCAGGGGATGAAAAA. The entire variable domain, with the rest obtained from reference TRBV7-2 and TRBJ1-4, is as follows: GAGVSQSPSNKVTEKGKDVELRCDPISGHTALYWYRQSLGQGLEFLIYFQGNSAPDKSGLPSDRFSAERTGGSVSTLTIQRTQQEDSAVYLCASSLRPGDEKLFFGSGTQLSVL.

To note about this clone: The sequenced fragment ends 3 residues before the CDR3 boundary, so the rest is inferred from the germline J gene. This chain uses TRBV2 with TRBJ2-2; D is perhaps TRBD2 (5 bases). Germline values: CDR1 SNHLY, CDR2 FYNNEI. The CDR3 sequence is 15 residues long. The CDR3 here is CASSVDRTSNSPLFF. The DNA read from the CDR3 is TGTGCCAGCAGTGTAGATCGGACTTCCAATTCACCG.

Concerning this clone itself: The CDR3 is cut off 3 residues early in the read; its end comes from the germline J gene. The chain combines TRBV12-3 or TRBV12-4 with TRBJ1-5, with D possibly matching TRBD1 (5 bases). The CDR3 loop spans 14 amino acids. Trimming left V 6 bases short and J 7 bases short, with 16 bases between. Partial CDR3 DNA: TGTGCCAGCAGCCCCCCTCCCGGGGGACAGCCC. This translates into CASSPPPGGQP. From start to end, the CDR3 is CASSPPPGGQPQHF.

Regarding this clone: The sequence runs out 3 residues before the end of the CDR3; the remainder is reconstructed from the germline J gene. This chain links TRBV2 with TRBJ1-2, with D uncertain. The germline CDR1 and CDR2 sequences are SNHLY and FYNNEI. CDR3 length: 13 amino acids. Trimming took 7 bases from V and 3 from J, leaving 12 bases between them. CDR3 DNA (partial): TGTGCCAGCAAAATCACTACCGACTATGGC. Encoded protein: CASKITTDYG. The whole CDR3 sequence is CASKITTDYGYTF.

A remark on this clone: The read is 3 residues too short to cover the CDR3 end, so that end is filled in from the germline J gene. The chain couples TRBV5-6 to TRBJ1-1, with 8 nucleotides matching TRBD1. The junction had 5 bases not matched to a gene; V was cut back by 4 bases and J by 0 bases. The germline CDR1 and CDR2 sequences are SGHDT and YYEEEE. The CDR3 extends over 15 amino acids. The CDR3: CASSGGQDLNTEAFF. CDR3 DNA, as far as it was read: TGTGCCAGCAGCGGGGGACAGGATTTGAACACTGAA.

Concerning this clone: The read halts 3 residues ahead of the CDR3 end, with the missing end drawn from the germline J gene. The chain combines TRBV29-1 with TRBJ2-4; perhaps TRBD1 as D (5 bases). The V gene's germline CDR1 is SQVTM and CDR2 ANQGSEA. The CDR3 consists of 13 residues. The CDR3 bases that were read are TGCAGCGTTGAAAGCAGGGCTAATGGTCCT. Translated, it gives CSVESRANGP. The whole CDR3 is CSVESRANGPQYF.

As concerns this clone: The observed sequence ends 3 residues before the CDR3 terminus, with the missing tail filled in from the germline J gene. This chain uses TRBV19 with TRBJ2-3, with D perhaps TRBD1 (6 bases). Germline CDR1 LNHDA, CDR2 SQIVND (reference sequence). CDR3 length equals 13 residues. The CDR3: CASSGAVVGPQYF. CDR3 bases read: TGTGCCAGTTCAGGGGCGGTCGTAGGGCCG.

With respect to this clone: Read sequence stops 3 residues before the CDR3 end, and the germline J gene provides the missing end. The chain is built from TRBV6-2 or TRBV6-3 and TRBJ1-2; no clear D. CDR1 and CDR2 (germline): MNHEY, SVGEGT. The CDR3 length is 15 residues. The CDR3 is CASRPGEGPYNDYTF. CDR3 DNA (partial): TGTGCCAGCAGACCAGGCGAGGGCCCGTACAATGAC.

Remarks on this clone: Read data end 3 residues before the CDR3 end; the end is taken from the germline J gene. The chain employs TRBV6-2 or TRBV6-3 and TRBJ2-5; TRBD1 matches at 7 bases. CDR1 and CDR2 (germline): MNHEY, SVGEGT. Trimming cost V 0 bases and J 7 bases; bases outside gene matches: 8. This CDR3 spans 15 amino acids. The sequenced part of the CDR3 DNA is TGTGCCAGCAGTTACTCCGCCACAGGGGCTGGGACC. Translation gives CASSYSATGAGT. The complete CDR3 reads CASSYSATGAGTQYF.

In regard to this clone: The read ends 3 residues before the CDR3 terminus; that terminus is restored from the germline J gene. The V gene is TRBV19, the J gene TRBJ1-1, with TRBD1 as a possible D gene (5 bases). The germline V gene encodes CDR1 LNHDA and CDR2 SQIVND (reference sequence). The V end lost 7 bases, the J end lost 3 bases, and 21 bases lay between the germline ends. This CDR3 comprises 16 residues. Incomplete CDR3 DNA: TGTGCCAGTACCCTGATGGCGGGGGTAGGGGACACTGAA. Residues: CASTLMAGVGDTE. The whole CDR3 protein is CASTLMAGVGDTEAFF. Looking up the rest from reference TRBV19 and TRBJ1-1 gives the full variable domain: DGGITQSPKYLFRKEGQNVTLSCEQNLNHDAMYWYRQDPGQGLRLIYYSQIVNDFQKGDIAEGYSVSREKKESFPLTVTSAQKNPTAFYLCASTLMAGVGDTEAFFGQGTRLTVV.

Regarding this clone: From the germline J gene comes the end of the CDR3, since the read stops 3 residues before it. The chain joins TRBV20-1 to TRBJ2-4, with TRBD1 matching over 8 bases. CDR3 length equals 16 residues. Germline V lookup: CDR1 DFQATT, CDR2 SNEGSKA (reference sequence). Losses at the gene ends were 0 bases for V and 3 bases for J; bases not matched to a gene: 7. CDR3 DNA (partial): TGCAGTGCTAGAGATTACAGGGGGTTAGGCAAAAACATT. This gives the protein CSARDYRGLGKNI. The full CDR3 reads CSARDYRGLGKNIQYF.

As for this clone: Coverage ceases 3 residues before the CDR3 finishes, and the germline J gene fills in the end. The chain links TRBV5-6 to TRBJ2-5; 8 nucleotides line up with TRBD1. Germline CDR1 is SGHDT and CDR2 is YYEEEE. CDR3 length: 13 amino acids. V lost 3 bases and J lost 3; bases outside the gene matches: 1. CDR3 residues: CASSSDREETQYF. Partial CDR3 DNA: TGTGCCAGCAGCTCGGACAGGGAAGAGACC.